These 26 T cell receptor beta chains came from one sample sequenced in a study of identical twins. TCRdb reprocessed the 5' RACE reads via MiXCR and lists one record per CDR3 protein. The sample includes over 600,000 distinct CDR3 sequences, over 20% of them seen just once. These data were also filed under a second study, of T cells expressing NK-cell markers.

Sequencing was done on a sample of PBMCs. These receptor sequences come from a woman aged 18-29 years in good health.

A few counts support this clonotype. The J gene is TRBJ2-5, the V gene TRBV7-3, with D perhaps TRBD2 (6 bases). The CDR3 is made up of 16 amino acids. Trimming shortened V by 2 bases and J by 2 bases, and 15 bases separated the two germline ends. The V gene's germline CDR1 is SGHTA and CDR2 FQGTGA. DNA for the CDR3: TGTGCCAGCAGCTTAGGCTCCATCGGGGGTCAAGAGACCCAGTACTTC. Its translation is CASSLGSIGGQETQYF.

The rearrangement joins TRBV4-3 to TRBJ2-2; no firm D call. Germline V gene lookup returns CDR1 LGHNA and CDR2 YSLEER. The germline V and J ends were trimmed by 0 bases and 2 bases, with 10 bases remaining between them. The CDR3 extends over 16 amino acids. The CDR3 DNA follows: TGCGCCAGCAGCCAAGAGGTGGCGGTTAACACCGGGGAGCTGTTTTTT. Translated, it gives CASSQEVAVNTGELFF.

The chain links TRBV4-1 to TRBJ2-3, with TRBD2 matching 11 bases. The CDR3 consists of 16 residues. V trimming: 3 bases; J trimming: 5 bases; junction bases outside the gene matches: 7. CDR1 is MGHRA, CDR2 YSYEKL, per germline. The CDR3 spells CASSQVAGGPKDTQYF. The CDR3 bases are TGCGCCAGCAGCCAGGTAGCGGGGGGGCCGAAAGATACGCAGTATTTT.

This clonotype showed up just once. This chain connects TRBV12-3 or TRBV12-4 to TRBJ2-7, with D unclear. The V end lost 3 bases, the J end lost 5 bases, and 8 bases lay between the germline ends. There are 12 residues in the CDR3. In nucleotides, the CDR3 is TGTGCCAGCAGTTTGCTGGGCCACGAGCAGTACTTC. Protein product: CASSLLGHEQYF.

CDR3 sequence: CASSQGAANYGYTF. Written as DNA, the CDR3 is TGTGCCAGCAGTCAGGGGGCAGCTAACTATGGCTACACCTTC. This chain links TRBV13 with TRBJ1-2; 8 nucleotides align to TRBD1. Looked up from germline, CDR1 is PRHDT and CDR2 is FYEKMQ (reference sequence). After removal of 6 bases from V and 0 bases from J, the junction contained 3 bases not matched to a gene. The length of the CDR3 is 14 residues.

This clonotype has more than one count but fewer than ten. This sequence joins TRBV20-1 and TRBJ2-1; 11 bases are a match to TRBD2. Germline V gene data show CDR1 as DFQATT and CDR2 as SNEGSKA (reference sequence). This CDR3 contains 16 residues. V trimming: 2 bases; J trimming: 3 bases; junction bases outside the gene matches: 6. The CDR3 DNA is TGCAGTGCTAGACCTGTTAGCGGGAGGGACTACAATGAGCAGTTCTTC. Amino acids: CSARPVSGRDYNEQFF.

This sequence joins TRBV20-1 and TRBJ2-7, with 11 bases that match TRBD2. Trimming removed 5 bases from V and 2 bases from J; junction bases left unmatched: 5. Per germline, CDR1 DFQATT and CDR2 SNEGSKA (reference sequence). This CDR3 spans 14 amino acids. CDR3 amino acids: CSASKTSGAYEQYF. In DNA form, the CDR3 reads TGCAGTGCTTCCAAGACTAGCGGGGCCTACGAGCAGTACTTC.

V is TRBV18 and J is TRBJ2-7; D unclear. Germline CDR1 and CDR2: KGHSH and LQKENI. V lost 2 bases to trimming and J lost 7 bases, with 9 bases between them. The length of the CDR3 is 12 residues. Written as DNA, the CDR3 is TGTGCCAGCTCACCAGACGTGGGTGAGCAGTACTTC. Translating it yields CASSPDVGEQYF.

J is TRBJ2-3 and V is TRBV6-5, with 11 bases aligning to TRBD2. The CDR3 sequence is 18 residues long. The V and J ends lost 0 bases and 5 bases, in that order; junction bases with no gene match: 10. Germline lookup yields CDR1 MNHEY and CDR2 SVGAGI. The CDR3 nucleotides read TGTGCCAGCAGTTACTCGGGGGTAGCGGGAGGGCCAGGAGATACGCAGTATTTT. Amino acid sequence: CASSYSGVAGGPGDTQYF.

This clonotype was seen repeatedly, ten times or more. The rearrangement links TRBV9 to TRBJ2-1; D remains unclear. V shed 0 bases and J shed 2 bases, with 3 bases lying between them. In germline, CDR1 is SGDLS, CDR2 YYNGEE. This CDR3 is 13 amino acids long. CDR3: CASSVAPYNEQFF. The DNA for the CDR3 is TGTGCCAGCAGCGTAGCCCCCTACAATGAGCAGTTCTTC.

There are many counts of this clonotype. The gene calls are TRBV2 and TRBJ2-1, with D hard to call. Trimming stripped 8 bases from V and 6 bases from J, with 5 bases between. The CDR3 extends over 10 amino acids. Germline lookup yields CDR1 SNHLY and CDR2 FYNNEI. In DNA, the CDR3 is TGTGCCAGCCGTGGCAATGAGCAGTTCTTC. It is translated as CASRGNEQFF. Together with reference TRBV2 and TRBJ2-1, the CDR3 gives the full variable domain: EPEVTQTPSHQVTQMGQEVILRCVPISNHLYFYWYRQILGQKVEFLVSFYNNEISEKSEIFDDQFSVERPDGSNFTLKIRSTKLEDSAMYFCASRGNEQFFGPGTRLTVL.

The J gene is TRBJ1-2, the V gene TRBV20-1; TRBD1 matches at 7 bases. Looked up from germline, CDR1 is DFQATT and CDR2 is SNEGSKA (reference sequence). The CDR3 sequence is 13 residues long. Unmatched junction bases numbered 9, after V lost 6 bases and J lost 5 bases. CDR3 sequence reads: CSAPTRGAYGYTF. The CDR3 DNA is TGCAGTGCGCCGACCAGGGGGGCGTATGGCTACACCTTC.

The chain combines TRBV2 with TRBJ2-1, with 12 bases identical to TRBD2. V shed 8 bases and J 2 bases; nucleotides not matched to a gene: 4. The germline V gene encodes CDR1 SNHLY and CDR2 FYNNEI. The CDR3 spans 15 residues. The CDR3 reads CASAPSGRAYNEQFF. The CDR3 region has the DNA TGTGCCAGCGCTCCTAGCGGGAGGGCCTACAATGAGCAGTTCTTC.

This clonotype was counted many times. V gene TRBV5-5 combines with J gene TRBJ1-5; D is ambiguous. The V gene lost 0 bases and the J gene lost 5 bases, with 12 bases spanning the gap. This CDR3 comprises 15 residues. Germline values: CDR1 SGHKS, CDR2 YYEKEE (reference sequence). Here the CDR3 reads CASSLGSASYQPQHF. DNA of the CDR3: TGTGCCAGCAGCTTGGGTTCGGCCTCCTATCAGCCCCAGCATTTT.

This clonotype was observed many times. The chain recombines TRBV29-1 with TRBJ1-1, with a possible D match to TRBD1 (5 bases). Trimming left V 2 bases short and J 6 bases short, with 16 bases between. CDR3 length: 14 amino acids. CDR1 is SQVTM, CDR2 ANQGSEA, per germline. DNA of the CDR3: TGCAGCGTTGAAAGGGGCGGAGGTTACCCTGAAGCTTTCTTT. Protein sequence: CSVERGGGYPEAFF.

This clonotype was counted only a few times. The chain joins TRBV29-1 to TRBJ2-7; 7 nucleotides align to TRBD2. V lost 7 bases and J lost 3; bases outside the gene matches: 6. Germline CDR1 SQVTM, CDR2 ANQGSEA. There are 12 residues in the CDR3. CDR3 sequence reads: CSAGLGNYEQYF. CDR3 bases: TGCAGCGCTGGACTAGGGAACTACGAGCAGTACTTC.

The chain joins TRBV6-2 or TRBV6-3 to TRBJ2-1; 9 nucleotides line up with TRBD2. Germline CDR1 is MNHEY and CDR2 is SVGEGT. With V trimmed by 4 bases and J by 2 bases, 3 bases remained unmatched. The CDR3 has 15 amino acids. The DNA of the CDR3 is TGTGCCAGCAGTTTAGCGGGAGCCGCCTACAATGAGCAGTTCTTC. It specifies CASSLAGAAYNEQFF.

This clonotype has just a few counts. V and J are TRBV10-3 and TRBJ2-1, with TRBD2 matching over 7 bases. The V gene's germline CDR1 is ENHRY and CDR2 SYGVKD. This CDR3 has 17 residues. Losses at the gene ends were 4 bases for V and 3 bases for J; bases not matched to a gene: 12. As DNA, the CDR3 is TGTGCCATCAGTGCATTCCGGCTAGCGGACGACTACAATGAGCAGTTCTTC. This encodes CAISAFRLADDYNEQFF.

A few counts support this clonotype. The V call is TRBV20-1, the J call TRBJ2-1, with unresolved D. CDR3 size: 13 residues. Trimming removed 7 bases from V and 9 bases from J, with 19 bases in between. The germline gives CDR1 DFQATT, CDR2 SNEGSKA (reference sequence). The CDR3 sequence is CSGSGPLSAEQFF. The DNA of the CDR3 is TGCAGTGGTTCGGGCCCTCTTTCGGCTGAGCAGTTCTTC.

A few counts support this clonotype. J is TRBJ2-5 and V is TRBV6-2 or TRBV6-3, with D tentatively TRBD2 (6 bases). CDR1 and CDR2 from the germline V gene are MNHEY and SVGEGT. This CDR3 is built from 12 residues. The V end was cut by 5 bases, the J end by 5 bases, with 9 bases between. The CDR3 sequence is CASSRRDETQYF. The DNA of the CDR3 is TGTGCCAGCAGTAGGAGGGACGAGACCCAGTACTTC.

This clonotype was detected ten times or more. J is TRBJ1-2 and V is TRBV20-1; TRBD1 matches 7 bases. The CDR3 is made up of 13 amino acids. Germline V gives CDR1 DFQATT, CDR2 SNEGSKA (reference sequence). V trimming: 3 bases; J trimming: 6 bases; junction bases outside the gene matches: 7. The CDR3 reads CSARLTGEDGYTF. The CDR3 bases are TGCAGTGCTAGGCTTACAGGGGAGGATGGCTACACCTTC.

The V gene is TRBV20-1, the J gene TRBJ2-3, with D tentatively TRBD2 (6 bases). Germline-derived CDR1 and CDR2 are DFQATT and SNEGSKA (reference sequence). The CDR3 spans 16 residues. Trimming took off 0 bases at V and 1 base at J, with 14 bases between the two ends. The CDR3 coding sequence is TGCAGTGCTAGAGACCCCAATAGCGGCGGCACAGATACGCAGTATTTT. This gives the protein CSARDPNSGGTDTQYF.

In its sample, this clonotype was seen many times. CDR3 loop: CSVDTDLNTEAFF. As DNA, the CDR3 is TGCAGCGTTGATACTGACCTGAACACTGAAGCTTTCTTT. V and J are TRBV29-1 and TRBJ1-1; D is ambiguous. V was cut by 3 bases and J by 0 bases, with 8 bases left in between. Germline lookup yields CDR1 SQVTM and CDR2 ANQGSEA. This CDR3 spans 13 amino acids.

This clonotype has just a few counts. The chain recombines TRBV6-5 with TRBJ1-2; no definite D call. Trimming removed 6 bases at V and 8 bases at J, with 10 bases between. The CDR3 runs 11 residues. CDR1 MNHEY and CDR2 SVGAGI come from the germline V gene. The CDR3 nucleotides read TGTGCCAGCAGGCAACTATGGGGCTACACCTTC. Its protein product is CASRQLWGYTF.

The chain recombines TRBV20-1 with TRBJ1-1; no definite D call. The V gene's germline CDR1 is DFQATT and CDR2 SNEGSKA (reference sequence). The CDR3 loop spans 12 amino acids. The V and J ends lost 6 bases and 1 base respectively, with 9 bases between them. CDR3 residues: CSATPTNTEAFF. In DNA, the CDR3 is TGCAGTGCCACCCCCACGAACACTGAAGCTTTCTTT.

The chain carries TRBV10-2 and TRBJ2-2; TRBD2 aligns across 11 bases. In germline, CDR1 is WSHSY, CDR2 SAAADI. J was trimmed by 5 bases and V by 3 bases; bases with no gene match: 20. The CDR3 runs 21 residues. In DNA, the CDR3 is TGCGCCAGCAGTGACTCGAGACTAGCGGGAACTGGCTTCGGCAGGACCGGGGAGCTGTTTTTT. It is translated as CASSDSRLAGTGFGRTGELFF.